The 27 T cell receptor beta chains below were found in one sample sequenced in a study of T cell responses to AZD1222 COVID-19 vaccine. Profiled with immunoSEQ multiplex PCR; TCRdb holds only in-frame clones, not every one. Of about 130,000 clones listed, 75% to 90% are singletons. The starting material was peripheral blood, obtained on day 0 of AZD1222 vaccination. The source is an adult in good health.

This chain connects TRBV4-2 to TRBJ1-3; D is uncertain. V gave up 4 bases and J gave up 0 bases, with 13 bases separating them. CDR3 length: 16 amino acids. The germline V gene has CDR1 LGHNA and CDR2 YNFKEQ. The CDR3: CASSPIMGNSGNTIYF. DNA for the CDR3: TGTGCCAGCAGCCCTATAATGGGGAACTCTGGAAACACCATATATTTT.

This chain links TRBV15 with TRBJ2-7; 7 nucleotides align to TRBD2. V was pared by 3 bases and J by 5 bases, with 13 bases of the junction left unmatched. The CDR3 is 16 amino acids. CDR1 and CDR2 (germline): LNHNV, YYDKDF (reference sequence). The CDR3 DNA reads TGTGCCACCAGCAGTGGGGGGGGAGGGCAGTGGAACGAGCAGTACTTC. Protein: CATSSGGGGQWNEQYF.

The genes are TRBV7-2 and TRBJ1-6; D is undetermined. Looked up from germline, CDR1 is SGHTA and CDR2 is FQGNSA. This CDR3 has 18 amino acids. The V gene lost 5 bases and the J gene lost 3 bases, with 20 bases spanning the gap. Here the CDR3 reads CASSIQTPRTLYNSPLHF. CDR3 sequence (DNA): TGTGCCAGCAGCATACAGACACCCCGTACCCTCTATAATTCACCCCTCCACTTT.

The chain recombines TRBV3-1 (or the pseudogene TRBV3-2) with TRBJ2-5; D gene ambiguous. V lost 8 bases and J 0 bases, leaving 13 bases between the germline ends. The length of the CDR3 is 14 residues. Germline V gene sequence: CDR1 LGHDT, CDR2 YNNKEL (reference sequence). CDR3 sequence: CASVDNEYQETQYF. For the CDR3, the DNA is TGTGCCAGCGTCGACAACGAGTACCAAGAGACCCAGTACTTC.

CDR3 nucleotide sequence: TGTGCCAGCAGCCAGACAGGCGGAAAACTGTTTTTT. Amino acid sequence: CASSQTGGKLFF. The gene calls are TRBV6-2 or TRBV6-3 and TRBJ1-4; TRBD1 is a possible D gene (6 bases). Germline V CDR1 and CDR2: MNHEY, SVGEGT. CDR3 length equals 12 residues. Trimming removed 6 bases from V and 10 bases from J, with 12 bases in between.

The rearrangement links TRBV5-6 to TRBJ1-1; D remains ambiguous. V lost 2 bases and J lost 6, with 11 bases in between. CDR3 length equals 13 residues. CDR1 and CDR2 (germline): SGHDT, YYEEEE. In nucleotides, the CDR3 is TGTGCCAGCAGCTTTAGCCGGCAGCCTGAAGCTTTCTTT. Translating gives CASSFSRQPEAFF.

This clone came up once. The CDR3 protein is CASSDPGTGPTDTQYF. The DNA of the CDR3 is TGTGCCAGCAGTGACCCCGGGACAGGACCTACAGATACGCAGTATTTT. The V gene is TRBV6-1, the J gene TRBJ2-3; 8 bases line up with TRBD1. The CDR3 sequence is 16 residues long. Germline trimming cut 3 bases from V and 3 bases from J; bases unmatched to any gene: 8. Germline V gives CDR1 MNHNS, CDR2 SASEGT.

This chain uses TRBV5-1 with TRBJ1-1; D ambiguous. The CDR3 is 14 amino acids. V shed 4 bases and J shed 0 bases, with 10 bases lying between them. Germline CDR1 and CDR2: SGHRS and YFSETQ. The CDR3, as DNA: TGCGCCAGCAGCCCGGTCGGATTGAACACTGAAGCTTTCTTT. This translates into CASSPVGLNTEAFF.

This clone was counted once. The chain combines TRBV29-1 with TRBJ1-1; a weak D match, TRBD1 (5 bases). V was clipped by 7 bases and J by 1 base, with 7 bases between them. The CDR3 covers 11 residues. CDR1 and CDR2 from the germline V gene are SQVTM and ANQGSEA. The DNA of the CDR3 is TGCAGCGGTCAGGGGAACACTGAAGCTTTCTTT. This translates into CSGQGNTEAFF.

The genes are TRBV6-2 or TRBV6-3 and TRBJ2-5; maybe TRBD2 (6 bases). Germline loops: CDR1 MNHEY, CDR2 SVGEGT. V gave up 0 bases and J gave up 5 bases, with 10 bases separating them. The length of the CDR3 is 14 residues. Here the CDR3 reads CASSYSGGSETQYF. The CDR3 coding sequence is TGTGCCAGCAGTTACTCGGGGGGTTCGGAGACCCAGTACTTC.

The chain combines TRBV15 with TRBJ1-2, with no clear D. The V and J ends lost 0 bases and 2 bases respectively, with 7 bases between them. The CDR3 totals 14 residues. CDR1 and CDR2 (germline): LNHNV, YYDKDF (reference sequence). The CDR3 region has the DNA TGTGCCACCAGCAGAGATGTACTAAACTATGGCTACACCTTC. Protein: CATSRDVLNYGYTF.

V gene TRBV4-1 combines with J gene TRBJ1-1; TRBD1 agrees at 7 bases. V trimming: 5 bases; J trimming: 0 bases; junction bases outside the gene matches: 9. CDR1 is MGHRA, CDR2 YSYEKL, per germline. This CDR3 contains 16 residues. CDR3 amino acids: CASSARDSLMNTEAFF. The DNA for the CDR3 is TGCGCCAGCAGCGCACGGGACAGCTTAATGAACACTGAAGCTTTCTTT.

Here the CDR3 DNA reads TGCAGTGCTAGTCTAGAAGAGACCCAGTACTTC. Translation gives CSASLEETQYF. The chain combines TRBV20-1 with TRBJ2-5; no definite D call. CDR1 is DFQATT and CDR2 is SNEGSKA in the germline V gene (reference sequence). The V end lost 3 bases, the J end lost 3 bases, and 5 bases lay between the germline ends. The CDR3 is 11 residues long.

This chain's CDR3 is CASGPTGGNTIYF. CDR3 bases: TGTGCCAGCGGGCCGACAGGGGGAAACACCATATATTTT. V and J are TRBV27 and TRBJ1-3; 7 bases are a match to TRBD1. The germline CDR1 and CDR2 sequences are MNHEY and SMNVEV (reference sequence). The length of the CDR3 is 13 residues. With 8 bases clipped from V and 4 bases from J, the junction kept 5 bases outside the gene matches.

This clone occurred once. The genes are TRBV11-2 and TRBJ2-3; the D is unclear. CDR3 length equals 15 residues. Trimming took 0 bases from V and 3 from J, leaving 10 bases between them. The germline V gene encodes CDR1 SGHAT and CDR2 FQNNGV. This CDR3 is CASSLDLTSTDTQYF. In nucleotides, the CDR3 is TGTGCCAGCAGCTTAGATCTAACTTCAACAGATACGCAGTATTTT. Variable domain in full (rest from reference TRBV11-2 and TRBJ2-3): EAGVAQSPRYKIIEKRQSVAFWCNPISGHATLYWYQQILGQGPKLLIQFQNNGVVDDSQLPKDRFSAERLKGVDSTLKIQPAKLEDSAVYLCASSLDLTSTDTQYFGPGTRLTVL.

The V gene is TRBV18, the J gene TRBJ2-1; 9 nucleotides agree with TRBD1. The CDR3 has 15 residues. Germline CDR1 and CDR2: KGHSH and LQKENI. Germline trimming cut 3 bases from V and 7 bases from J; bases unmatched to any gene: 7. CDR3 nucleotide sequence: TGTGCCAGCTCACCCGGGACAGGGCATCAGAATGAGCAGTTCTTC. It is translated as CASSPGTGHQNEQFF.

The chain carries TRBV12-3 or TRBV12-4 and TRBJ2-7; a possible D gene is TRBD1 (5 bases). The CDR3 is made up of 13 amino acids. V dropped 5 bases and J dropped 0 bases, with 8 bases sitting between them. The CDR3 DNA is TGTGCCAGCAGTCCAGGGAACTCCTACGAGCAGTACTTC. It specifies CASSPGNSYEQYF.

The chain employs TRBV3-1 (or the pseudogene TRBV3-2) and TRBJ1-6; D gene ambiguous. The CDR3 consists of 17 residues. CDR1 and CDR2 (germline): LGHDT, YNNKEL (reference sequence). V lost 4 bases, J lost 0 bases, and 13 bases lay in between. This chain's CDR3 is CASSRIPTRSYNSPLHF. CDR3 in DNA: TGTGCCAGCAGCCGAATTCCGACCCGCTCCTATAATTCACCCCTCCACTTT.

V gene TRBV11-3 combines with J gene TRBJ1-1; 9 bases align to TRBD1. The CDR3 spans 15 residues. Germline values: CDR1 SGHNT, CDR2 YENEEA. After removal of 5 bases from V and 4 bases from J, the junction contained 8 bases not matched to a gene. The CDR3 here is CASSPGQGNGTEAFF. CDR3 nucleotide sequence: TGTGCCAGCAGCCCCGGACAGGGGAATGGCACTGAAGCTTTCTTT.

The chain is built from TRBV25-1 and TRBJ1-2; D not certain. The CDR3 consists of 17 residues. Per germline, CDR1 MGHDK and CDR2 SYGVNS. V was shortened by 9 bases and J by 4 bases, with 27 bases between the two germline ends. CDR3 nucleotide sequence: TGTGCCAGAACCGAGACCGGGCCTTCACCCCGGGGCTATGGCTACACCTTC. This codes for CARTETGPSPRGYGYTF.

This chain's CDR3 is CASMNPPEETQYF. CDR3 sequence (DNA): TGTGCCAGTATGAACCCGCCCGAAGAGACCCAGTACTTC. This chain connects TRBV19 to TRBJ2-5; the D is unclear. V lost 7 bases to trimming and J lost 3 bases, with 12 bases between them. CDR3 length equals 13 residues. Germline-derived CDR1 and CDR2 are LNHDA and SQIVND (reference sequence).

Worth noting for this clone: This sample also contains other DNA sequences that code for the same CDR3. The chain couples TRBV7-2 to TRBJ2-5; 9 bases map to TRBD2. Looked up from germline, CDR1 is SGHTA and CDR2 is FQGNSA. V shed 3 bases, J shed 5 bases, and the junction held 4 bases outside the gene matches. The CDR3 contains 14 residues. The CDR3 region is CASSLAGGVETQYF. As DNA, the CDR3 is TGTGCCAGCAGCTTGGCGGGGGGGGTGGAGACCCAGTACTTC.

The chain is built from TRBV28 and TRBJ1-1, with D maybe TRBD1 (5 bases). The CDR3 covers 16 residues. Germline V gene data show CDR1 as MDHEN and CDR2 as SYDVKM. V was clipped by 6 bases and J by 0 bases, with 17 bases between them. The chain's CDR3 is CASSPASGAMNTEAFF. DNA of the CDR3: TGTGCCAGCAGCCCTGCCTCCGGGGCGATGAACACTGAAGCTTTCTTT.

J is TRBJ1-2 and V is TRBV3-1 (or the pseudogene TRBV3-2); no clear D gene. CDR1 and CDR2 from the germline V gene are LGHDT and YNNKEL (reference sequence). With 4 bases removed from V and 4 bases from J, the gap between germline ends came to 19 bases. The CDR3 extends over 16 amino acids. The CDR3 region has the DNA TGTGCCAGCAGCCCCAACCCCGTAGGGCGAACCTATGGCTACACCTTC. Amino acids: CASSPNPVGRTYGYTF.

This sequence joins TRBV4-3 and TRBJ2-7; maybe TRBD1 (6 bases). This CDR3 region has 14 residues. CDR1 LGHNA and CDR2 YSLEER come from the germline V gene. Trimming shortened V by 5 bases and J by 2 bases, and 13 bases separated the two germline ends. The CDR3 is CASSGTQSAYEQYF. In DNA, the CDR3 is TGCGCCAGCAGCGGGACACAATCGGCCTACGAGCAGTACTTC.

This clone has only one observation. This chain joins TRBV30 and TRBJ1-1; 7 nucleotides agree with TRBD1. The trim removed 3 bases at V and 1 base at J, leaving 5 bases unmatched. This CDR3 is built from 14 residues. CDR1 is GTSNPN, CDR2 SVGIG, per germline (reference sequence). The chain's CDR3 is CAWSPGQPNTEAFF. The DNA of the CDR3 is TGTGCCTGGAGCCCGGGACAGCCGAACACTGAAGCTTTCTTT.

In nucleotides, the CDR3 is TGTGCCAGCAAAGTACGCTCTGGGGCCAACGTCCTGACTTTC. Amino acids: CASKVRSGANVLTF. The chain is built from TRBV6-5 and TRBJ2-6; no definite D call. Per germline, CDR1 MNHEY and CDR2 SVGAGI. Trimming took 7 bases from V and 0 from J, leaving 7 bases between them. The CDR3 runs to 14 residues.